This TCR beta chain was recorded in a study of T cell changes during pregnancy in multiple sclerosis. Generated by immunoSEQ multiplex PCR, the TCRdb table keeps only in-frame clones and is missing some. This table holds about 60,000 clones, 85% to 95% found once. This CDR3 spans 11 amino acids. Trimming shortened V by 2 bases and J by 5 bases, and 2 bases separated the two germline ends. Germline CDR1 reads SGDLS; CDR2 reads YYNGEE. As regards this clone: Other DNA sequences in this sample translate to the same CDR3.

The chain uses TRBV9 and TRBJ2-1; D uncertain. Sequenced here: CD8+ T cells from peripheral blood mononuclear cells, sampled in the second trimester of pregnancy. The sequence came from a female donor with multiple sclerosis, enrolled in a pregnancy study. The CDR3 sequence: CASSVNNEQFF. CDR3 sequence (DNA): TGTGCCAGCAGCGTTAACAATGAGCAGTTCTTC.